Sequencing of this TCR beta chain was carried out in a study of blood T cell repertoires in COVID-19. Study details: Researchers got acute and convalescent COVID-19 samples from the United States, Italy and Spain. Sources were T cells, B-cell-depleted T cells, or PBMCs; the material itself was cDNA or gDNA.

As handled by the study authors: Counts of nucleated cells, estimated from reference gene primer amplification, were obtained. Generated by immunoSEQ multiplex PCR, the TCRdb table keeps only in-frame clones and is missing some. V, J and clone size were drawn from that table, and D and trimming were deduced from the DNA. This repertoire shows 150,000 to 200,000 clones, approximately 79% found once; its top ten account for under 3.5%. CDR1 and CDR2 (germline): LNHDA, SQIVND (reference sequence). The V gene end was trimmed by 4 bases and the J gene end by 3 bases; junction bases not matched to a gene: 16. This CDR3 comprises 19 residues.

The chain links TRBV19 to TRBJ2-3; 10 bases fit TRBD2. Sequencing was done on a sample of peripheral blood. The receptor's source is a woman aged 80 or over with acute or convalescent COVID-19. The CDR3 DNA follows: TGTGCCAGTAGTAGTGAAGCGGGAGGGCCAGCCATTGTTACAGATACGCAGTATTTT. Protein: CASSSEAGGPAIVTDTQYF. The full variable domain, with the rest looked up from reference TRBV19 and TRBJ2-3, is DGGITQSPKYLFRKEGQNVTLSCEQNLNHDAMYWYRQDPGQGLRLIYYSQIVNDFQKGDIAEGYSVSREKKESFPLTVTSAQKNPTAFYLCASSSEAGGPAIVTDTQYFGPGTRLTVL.